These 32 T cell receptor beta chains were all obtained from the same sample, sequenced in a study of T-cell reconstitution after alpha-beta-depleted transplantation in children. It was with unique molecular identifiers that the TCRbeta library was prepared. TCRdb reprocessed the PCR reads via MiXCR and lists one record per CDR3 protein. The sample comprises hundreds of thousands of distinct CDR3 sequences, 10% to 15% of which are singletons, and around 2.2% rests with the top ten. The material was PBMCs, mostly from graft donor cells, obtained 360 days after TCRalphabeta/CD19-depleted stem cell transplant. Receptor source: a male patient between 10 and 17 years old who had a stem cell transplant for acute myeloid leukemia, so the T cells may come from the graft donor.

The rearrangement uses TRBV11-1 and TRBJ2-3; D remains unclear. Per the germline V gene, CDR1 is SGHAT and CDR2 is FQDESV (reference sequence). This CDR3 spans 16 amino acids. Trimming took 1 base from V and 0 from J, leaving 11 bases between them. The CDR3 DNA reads TGTGCCAGCAGCTTAGGGCAGATCACTAGCACAGATACGCAGTATTTT. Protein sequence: CASSLGQITSTDTQYF.

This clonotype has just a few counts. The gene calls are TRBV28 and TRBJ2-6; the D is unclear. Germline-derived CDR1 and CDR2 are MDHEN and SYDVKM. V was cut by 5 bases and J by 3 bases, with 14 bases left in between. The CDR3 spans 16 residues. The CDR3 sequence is CASSLPLGYGANVLTF. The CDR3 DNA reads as TGTGCCAGCAGTCTCCCCCTGGGATATGGGGCCAACGTCCTGACTTTC.

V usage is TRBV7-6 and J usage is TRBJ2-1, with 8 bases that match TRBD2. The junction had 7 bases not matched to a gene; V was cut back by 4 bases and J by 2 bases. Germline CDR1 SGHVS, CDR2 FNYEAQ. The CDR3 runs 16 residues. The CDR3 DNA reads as TGTGCCAGCAGCTCTGTAGCGGGGCCTCCCTACAATGAGCAGTTCTTC. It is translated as CASSSVAGPPYNEQFF.

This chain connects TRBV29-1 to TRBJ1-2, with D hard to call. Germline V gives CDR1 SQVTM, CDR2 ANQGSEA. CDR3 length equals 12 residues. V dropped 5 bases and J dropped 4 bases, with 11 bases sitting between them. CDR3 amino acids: CSVRDGGYGYTF. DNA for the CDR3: TGCAGCGTTCGAGACGGAGGCTATGGCTACACCTTC.

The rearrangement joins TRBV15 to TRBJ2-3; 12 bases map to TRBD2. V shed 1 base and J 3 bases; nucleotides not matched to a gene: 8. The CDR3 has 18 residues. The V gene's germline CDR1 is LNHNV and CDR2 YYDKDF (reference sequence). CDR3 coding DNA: TGTGCCACCAGCAGAGTAGGGCTAGCGGGAGGGCCAACAGATACGCAGTATTTT. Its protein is CATSRVGLAGGPTDTQYF.

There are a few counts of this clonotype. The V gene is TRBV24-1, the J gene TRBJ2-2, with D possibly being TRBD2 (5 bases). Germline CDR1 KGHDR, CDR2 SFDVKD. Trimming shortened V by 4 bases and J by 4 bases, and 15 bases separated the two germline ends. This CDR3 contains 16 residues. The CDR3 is CATSDPTQDFTGELFF. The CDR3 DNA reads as TGTGCCACCAGTGACCCTACCCAGGACTTCACCGGGGAGCTGTTTTTT.

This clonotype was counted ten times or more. The CDR3 nucleotides are TGCGCCAGCAGCTTGGGGTCTAGCGGGAGGAGTAGAGCCTACGAGCAGTACTTC. It is translated as CASSLGSSGRSRAYEQYF. The chain employs TRBV5-1 and TRBJ2-7; 11 nucleotides line up with TRBD2. The CDR3 covers 18 residues. CDR1 SGHRS and CDR2 YFSETQ come from the germline V gene. The V and J ends lost 0 bases and 2 bases, in that order; junction bases with no gene match: 10.

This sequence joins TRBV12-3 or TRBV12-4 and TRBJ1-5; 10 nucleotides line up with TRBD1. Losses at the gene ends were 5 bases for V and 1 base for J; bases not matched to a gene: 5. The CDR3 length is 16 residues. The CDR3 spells CASSADRGRSNQPQHF. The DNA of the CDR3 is TGTGCCAGCAGTGCCGACAGGGGGCGAAGCAATCAGCCCCAGCATTTT.

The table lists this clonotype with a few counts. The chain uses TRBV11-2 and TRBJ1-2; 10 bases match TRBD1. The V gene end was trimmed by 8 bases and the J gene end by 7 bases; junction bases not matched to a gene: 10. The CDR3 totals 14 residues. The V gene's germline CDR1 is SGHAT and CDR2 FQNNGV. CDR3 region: CASASPRTGGGYTF. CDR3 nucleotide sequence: TGTGCCAGCGCAAGTCCCCGGACAGGGGGTGGCTACACCTTC.

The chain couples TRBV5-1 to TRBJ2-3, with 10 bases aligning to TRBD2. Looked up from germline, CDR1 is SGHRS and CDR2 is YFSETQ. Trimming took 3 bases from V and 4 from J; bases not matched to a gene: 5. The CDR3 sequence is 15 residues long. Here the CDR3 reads CASSSTSGIADTQYF. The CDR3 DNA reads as TGCGCCAGCAGCTCCACTAGCGGGATCGCAGATACGCAGTATTTT.

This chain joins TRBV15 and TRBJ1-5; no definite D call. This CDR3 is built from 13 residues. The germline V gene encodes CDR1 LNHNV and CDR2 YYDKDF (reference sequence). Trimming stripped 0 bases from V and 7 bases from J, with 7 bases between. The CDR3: CATSRDLAQPQHF. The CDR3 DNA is TGTGCCACCAGCAGAGATCTGGCCCAGCCCCAGCATTTT.

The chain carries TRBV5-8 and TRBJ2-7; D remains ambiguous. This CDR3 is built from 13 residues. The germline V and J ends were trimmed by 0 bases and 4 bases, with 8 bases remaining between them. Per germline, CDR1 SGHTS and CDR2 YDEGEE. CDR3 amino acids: CASSLGVDYEQYF. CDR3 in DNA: TGTGCCAGCAGCTTGGGGGTCGATTACGAGCAGTACTTC.

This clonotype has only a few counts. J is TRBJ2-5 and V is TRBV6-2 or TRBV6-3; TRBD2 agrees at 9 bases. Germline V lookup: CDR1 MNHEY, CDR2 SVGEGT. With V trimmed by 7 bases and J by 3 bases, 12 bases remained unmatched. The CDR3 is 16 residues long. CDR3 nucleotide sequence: TGTGCCAGCAATCTTGGGGGCGGGAGGGGCGAAGAGACCCAGTACTTC. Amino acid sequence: CASNLGGGRGEETQYF.

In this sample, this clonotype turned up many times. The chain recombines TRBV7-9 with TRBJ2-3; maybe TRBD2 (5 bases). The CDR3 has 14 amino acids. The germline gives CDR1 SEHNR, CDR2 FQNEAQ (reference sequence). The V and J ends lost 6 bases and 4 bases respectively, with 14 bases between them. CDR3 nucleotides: TGTGCCAGCAGGTCGGATGCGGGCCCAGATACGCAGTATTTT. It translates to CASRSDAGPDTQYF.

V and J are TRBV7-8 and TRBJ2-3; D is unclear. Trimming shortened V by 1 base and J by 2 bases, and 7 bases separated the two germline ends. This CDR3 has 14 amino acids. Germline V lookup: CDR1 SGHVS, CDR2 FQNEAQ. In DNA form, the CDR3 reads TGTGCCAGCAGCTTAGAGGTCCACACAGATACGCAGTATTTT. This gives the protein CASSLEVHTDTQYF.

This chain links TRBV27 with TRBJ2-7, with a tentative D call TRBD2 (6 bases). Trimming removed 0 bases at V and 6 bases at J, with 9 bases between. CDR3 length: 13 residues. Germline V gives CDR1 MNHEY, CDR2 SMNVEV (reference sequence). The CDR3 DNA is TGTGCCAGCAGTTTATCGGGGGGTTCCGAGCAGTACTTC. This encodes CASSLSGGSEQYF.

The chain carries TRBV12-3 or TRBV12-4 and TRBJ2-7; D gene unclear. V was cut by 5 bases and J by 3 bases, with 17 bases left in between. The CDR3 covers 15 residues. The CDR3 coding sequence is TGTGCCAGCAGTCCCACCAATCTGGCTAGCTACGAGCAGTACTTC. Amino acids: CASSPTNLASYEQYF.

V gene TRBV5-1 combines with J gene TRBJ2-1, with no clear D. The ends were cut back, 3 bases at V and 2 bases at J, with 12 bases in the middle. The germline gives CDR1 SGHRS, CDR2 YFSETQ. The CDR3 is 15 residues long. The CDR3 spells CASSSAKGAYNEQFF. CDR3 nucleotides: TGCGCCAGCAGCTCAGCAAAGGGCGCCTACAATGAGCAGTTCTTC.

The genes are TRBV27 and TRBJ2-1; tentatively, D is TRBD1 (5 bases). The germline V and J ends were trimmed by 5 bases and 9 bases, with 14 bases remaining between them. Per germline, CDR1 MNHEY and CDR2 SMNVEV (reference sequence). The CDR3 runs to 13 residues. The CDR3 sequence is CASSPTTGSEQFF. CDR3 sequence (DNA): TGTGCCAGCAGTCCAACCACAGGTTCTGAGCAGTTCTTC.

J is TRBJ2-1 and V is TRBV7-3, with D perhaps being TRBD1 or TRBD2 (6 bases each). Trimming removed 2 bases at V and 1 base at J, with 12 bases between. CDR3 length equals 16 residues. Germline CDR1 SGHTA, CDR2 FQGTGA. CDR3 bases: TGTGCCAGCAGCTTATCCCCGGGGGCTTCCTACAATGAGCAGTTCTTC. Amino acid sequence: CASSLSPGASYNEQFF.

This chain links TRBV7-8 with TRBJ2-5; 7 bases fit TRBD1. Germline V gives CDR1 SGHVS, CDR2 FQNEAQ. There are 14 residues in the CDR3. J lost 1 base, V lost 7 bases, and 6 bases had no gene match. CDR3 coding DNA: TGTGCCAGCACCTTTGCAGGGGGCCAAGAGACCCAGTACTTC. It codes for CASTFAGGQETQYF.

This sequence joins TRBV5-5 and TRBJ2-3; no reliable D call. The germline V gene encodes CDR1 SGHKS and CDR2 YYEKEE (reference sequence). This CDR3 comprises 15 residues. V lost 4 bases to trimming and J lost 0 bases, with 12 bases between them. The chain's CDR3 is CASSPLVPSTDTQYF. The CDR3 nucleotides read TGTGCCAGCAGCCCACTCGTTCCTAGCACAGATACGCAGTATTTT.

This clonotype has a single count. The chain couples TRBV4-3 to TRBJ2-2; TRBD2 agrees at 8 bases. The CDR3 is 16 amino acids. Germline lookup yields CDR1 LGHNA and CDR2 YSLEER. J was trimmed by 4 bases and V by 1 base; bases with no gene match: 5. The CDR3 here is CASSQGIAGITGELFF. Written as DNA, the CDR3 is TGCGCCAGCAGCCAAGGAATAGCGGGAATCACCGGGGAGCTGTTTTTT.

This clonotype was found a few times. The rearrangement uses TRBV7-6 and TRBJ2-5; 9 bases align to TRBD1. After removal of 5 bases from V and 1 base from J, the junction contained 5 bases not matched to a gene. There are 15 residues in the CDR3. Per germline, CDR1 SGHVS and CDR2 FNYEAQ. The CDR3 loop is CASSQGTGSQETQYF. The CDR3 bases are TGTGCCAGCAGCCAAGGGACAGGGTCCCAAGAGACCCAGTACTTC.

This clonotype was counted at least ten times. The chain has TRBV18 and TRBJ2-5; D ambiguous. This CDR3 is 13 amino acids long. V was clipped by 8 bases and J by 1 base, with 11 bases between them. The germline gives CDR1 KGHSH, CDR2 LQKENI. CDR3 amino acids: CASSPGFQETQYF. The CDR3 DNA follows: TGTGCCAGCAGCCCCGGGTTCCAAGAGACCCAGTACTTC.

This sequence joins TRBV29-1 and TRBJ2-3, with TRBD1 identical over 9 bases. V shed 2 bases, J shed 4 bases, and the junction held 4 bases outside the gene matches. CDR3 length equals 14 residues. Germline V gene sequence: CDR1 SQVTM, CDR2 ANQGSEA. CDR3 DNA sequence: TGCAGCGTTGAACCGACAGGGGGACCAGATACGCAGTATTTT. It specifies CSVEPTGGPDTQYF.

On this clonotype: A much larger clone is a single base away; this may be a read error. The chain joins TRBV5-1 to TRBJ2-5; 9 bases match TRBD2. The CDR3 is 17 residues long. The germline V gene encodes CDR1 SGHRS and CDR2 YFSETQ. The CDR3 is CAISLKSAGLARETQYF. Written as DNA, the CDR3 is TGCGCCATCAGCTTGAAATCGGCGGGACTAGCTAGGGAGACCCAGTACTTC.

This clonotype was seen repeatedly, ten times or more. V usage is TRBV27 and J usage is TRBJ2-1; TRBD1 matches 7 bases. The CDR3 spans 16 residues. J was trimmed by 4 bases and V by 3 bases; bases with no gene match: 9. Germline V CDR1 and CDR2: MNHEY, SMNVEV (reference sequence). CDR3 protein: CASSLYPATGYNEQFF. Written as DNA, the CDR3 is TGTGCCAGCAGTTTGTATCCCGCGACAGGGTACAATGAGCAGTTCTTC.

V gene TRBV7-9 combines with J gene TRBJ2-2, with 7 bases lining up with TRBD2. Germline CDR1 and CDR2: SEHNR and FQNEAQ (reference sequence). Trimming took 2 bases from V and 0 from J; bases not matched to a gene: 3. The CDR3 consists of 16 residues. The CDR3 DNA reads TGTGCCAGCAGCTTAATACTAGCGCCGAACACCGGGGAGCTGTTTTTT. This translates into CASSLILAPNTGELFF.

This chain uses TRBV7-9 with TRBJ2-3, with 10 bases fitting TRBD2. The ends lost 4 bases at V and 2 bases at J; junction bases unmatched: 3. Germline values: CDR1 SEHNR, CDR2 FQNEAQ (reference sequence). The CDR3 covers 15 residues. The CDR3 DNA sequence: TGTGCCAGCAGCTCTAGCGGGAGCATCACAGATACGCAGTATTTT. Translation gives CASSSSGSITDTQYF.

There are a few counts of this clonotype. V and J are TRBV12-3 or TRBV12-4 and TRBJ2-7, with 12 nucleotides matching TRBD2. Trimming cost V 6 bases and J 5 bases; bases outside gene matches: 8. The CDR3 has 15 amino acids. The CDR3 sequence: CASRPLAGGPHEQYF. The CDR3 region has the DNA TGTGCCAGCAGGCCTCTAGCGGGAGGGCCTCACGAGCAGTACTTC.

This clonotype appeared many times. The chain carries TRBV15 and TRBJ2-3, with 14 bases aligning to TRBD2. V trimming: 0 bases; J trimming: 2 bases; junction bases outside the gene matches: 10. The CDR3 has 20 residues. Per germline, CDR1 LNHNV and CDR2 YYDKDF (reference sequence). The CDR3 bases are TGTGCCACCAGCAGAGATCCGGGGACTAGCGGGAGTATAGTCACAGATACGCAGTATTTT. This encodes CATSRDPGTSGSIVTDTQYF.